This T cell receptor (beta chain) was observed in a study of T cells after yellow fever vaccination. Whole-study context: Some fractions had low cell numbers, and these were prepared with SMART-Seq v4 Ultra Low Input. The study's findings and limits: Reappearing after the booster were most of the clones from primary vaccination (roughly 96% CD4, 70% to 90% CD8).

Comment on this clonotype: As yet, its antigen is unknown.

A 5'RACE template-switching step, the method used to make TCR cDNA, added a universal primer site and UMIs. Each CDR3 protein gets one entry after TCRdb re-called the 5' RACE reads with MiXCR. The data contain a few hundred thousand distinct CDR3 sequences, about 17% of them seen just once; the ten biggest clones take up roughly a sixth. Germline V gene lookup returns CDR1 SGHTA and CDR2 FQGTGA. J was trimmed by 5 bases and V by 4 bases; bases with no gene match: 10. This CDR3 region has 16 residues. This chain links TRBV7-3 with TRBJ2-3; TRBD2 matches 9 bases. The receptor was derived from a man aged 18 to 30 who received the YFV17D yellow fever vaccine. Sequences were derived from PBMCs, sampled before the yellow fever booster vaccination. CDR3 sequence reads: CASSSPSSGAGDTQYF. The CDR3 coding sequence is TGTGCCAGCAGCTCCCCCTCTAGCGGGGCGGGAGATACGCAGTATTTT.